This entry concerns a single T cell receptor beta chain. The antigen is unknown. The time point denotes: newly diagnosed GD, antithyroid drugs for less than 3 months. The TCR library used RNA extracted from PBMCs. The data stem from a study of regulatory T cells in long-lasting Graves disease. Study-wide points: Preferential use of TRBV28, TRBJ1-2 and TRBJ2-5 was seen in persistent disease.

Combining iRepertoire HTBI primers with Arm-PCR of CDR3 regions, the authors built TCR beta libraries. TCRdb re-derived calls from the multiplex PCR reads in MiXCR, one entry per CDR3 protein. In the table there are hundreds of thousands of distinct CDR3 sequences, 15% to 20% of which are singletons. Trimming stripped 3 bases from V and 1 base from J, with 12 bases between. The CDR3 is made up of 15 amino acids. The same sample was also studied in work on T cells in Graves' hyperthyroidism and ophthalmopathy. That investigation notes: The authors deemed Graves' hyperthyroidism stable absent ophthalmopathy progression within 18 months.

The J gene is TRBJ1-1, the V gene TRBV12-3 or TRBV12-4, with D unresolved. The specimen was peripheral blood mononuclear cells (PBMCs), collected at new diagnosis, from a patient treated with antithyroid drugs. The TCR sequence derives from a woman aged 25-40 years with Graves disease. CDR3 in DNA: TGTGCCAGCAGTTTCGCAAGGTCGGGGAACACTGAAGCTTTCTTT. It encodes CASSFARSGNTEAFF.